Shown below are 31 T cell receptor beta chains from a single sample sequenced in a study of T cells after posttransplantation cyclophosphamide (dated by TCRdb to about 2016). Libraries were prepared through the immunoSEQ multiplex PCR assay. The source is immuneACCESS, and TCRdb retained only in-frame sequences with V and J called. Part of the clones is not carried over; for the studies checked, unresolved V genes explain less than half of this, and the remainder is unexplained. The sample table lists 11,000 or so clones, 85% to 95% of them with a count of one. 0.3% of the sample is held by the ten biggest clonotypes. Specimen: naive CD8+ T cells sorted from PBMCs. The receptors derive from a man younger than 40 in good health and a related stem cell transplant donor.

The chain employs TRBV4-2 and TRBJ1-1, with TRBD1 as a possible D gene (6 bases). The CDR3 is made up of 13 amino acids. Trimming left V 1 base short and J 8 bases short, with 11 bases between. The germline V gene encodes CDR1 LGHNA and CDR2 YNFKEQ. Written as DNA, the CDR3 is TGTGCCAGCAGCCAAGCCCTGGGACACGAAGCTTTCTTT. Protein sequence: CASSQALGHEAFF.

The V and J genes are TRBV4-2 and TRBJ1-2; TRBD1 agrees at 7 bases. The CDR3 consists of 14 residues. CDR1 and CDR2 (germline): LGHNA, YNFKEQ. Trimming removed 2 bases from V and 5 bases from J; junction bases left unmatched: 5. The CDR3 reads CASSQNSGGYGYTF. In nucleotides, the CDR3 is TGTGCCAGCAGCCAAAATTCAGGGGGGTATGGCTACACCTTC.

The genes are TRBV9 and TRBJ2-1; D possibly corresponds to TRBD2 (7 bases). Trimming cost V 1 base and J 4 bases, with 15 bases left between them. Per the germline V gene, CDR1 is SGDLS and CDR2 is YYNGEE. The CDR3 sequence is 16 residues long. This CDR3 is CASSVYLAGAYNEQFF. CDR3 nucleotide sequence: TGTGCCAGCAGCGTATATTTGGCGGGGGCATACAATGAGCAGTTCTTC.

This clone showed up just a few times. The gene calls are TRBV28 and TRBJ1-4; 9 bases line up with TRBD1. This CDR3 comprises 14 residues. V gave up 4 bases and J gave up 11 bases; unmatched junction bases: 8. CDR1 is MDHEN and CDR2 is SYDVKM in the germline V gene. The CDR3 loop is CASSWTPGTGKLFF. The CDR3, as DNA: TGTGCCAGCAGTTGGACTCCCGGGACAGGGAAACTGTTTTTT.

This clone has more than one count but fewer than ten. The V and J genes are TRBV5-5 and TRBJ1-5, with 8 bases identical to TRBD1. Looked up from germline, CDR1 is SGHKS and CDR2 is YYEKEE (reference sequence). The CDR3 spans 15 residues. V lost 4 bases and J lost 0; bases outside the gene matches: 3. As DNA, the CDR3 is TGTGCCAGCAGCCAGACAGGGGATAGCAATCAGCCCCAGCATTTT. Protein sequence: CASSQTGDSNQPQHF.

The chain is built from TRBV28 and TRBJ2-5; 8 nucleotides agree with TRBD1. The last part of the DNA fits TRBJ2-7 better; the J call may be wrong. Germline V gene data show CDR1 as MDHEN and CDR2 as SYDVKM. This CDR3 contains 14 residues. The CDR3 loop is CASATGTGLGEQYF. CDR3 nucleotide sequence: TGTGCCAGCGCGACCGGGACAGGCCTGGGCGAGCAGTACTTC.

The genes are TRBV9 and TRBJ1-1, with 12 bases that match TRBD1. The trim removed 4 bases at V and 7 bases at J, leaving 11 bases unmatched. The length of the CDR3 is 16 residues. Per the germline V gene, CDR1 is SGDLS and CDR2 is YYNGEE. The chain's CDR3 is CASSPWGTGGSGEAFF. The DNA of the CDR3 is TGTGCCAGCAGCCCCTGGGGGACAGGGGGCTCTGGTGAAGCTTTCTTT.

The gene calls are TRBV6-4 and TRBJ1-2; TRBD1 might be the D (6 bases). CDR1 is MRHNA and CDR2 is SNTAGT in the germline V gene. This CDR3 has 15 residues. V was cut by 2 bases and J by 6 bases, with 16 bases left in between. The CDR3 sequence is CASSDENQGINGYTF. In DNA form, the CDR3 reads TGTGCCAGCAGTGACGAAAACCAGGGGATCAATGGCTACACCTTC.

The chain links TRBV6-9 to TRBJ2-2; 8 nucleotides agree with TRBD2. V lost 10 bases and J lost 2; bases outside the gene matches: 12. The germline gives CDR1 MNHGY, CDR2 SVAAGI. CDR3 length: 16 residues. The CDR3 region is CAIKWRAGGNTGELFF. The CDR3 coding sequence is TGTGCCATAAAGTGGAGGGCGGGGGGTAACACCGGGGAGCTGTTTTTT.

This clone was recorded once. The rearrangement joins TRBV25-1 to TRBJ2-7; 9 bases fit TRBD1. The CDR3 has 14 residues. Germline assignment: CDR1 MGHDK and CDR2 SYGVNS. Germline trimming cut 7 bases from V and 1 base from J; bases unmatched to any gene: 5. CDR3 nucleotides: TGTGCCAGCAATACCGGGACAGGGTCCTACGAGCAGTACTTC. It specifies CASNTGTGSYEQYF.

J is TRBJ2-1 and V is TRBV27, with no clear D. Per germline, CDR1 MNHEY and CDR2 SMNVEV (reference sequence). With 5 bases removed from V and 3 bases from J, the gap between germline ends came to 2 bases. CDR3 length: 11 residues. As DNA, the CDR3 is TGTGCCAGCAGTCTCTACAATGAGCAGTTCTTC. This codes for CASSLYNEQFF.

This clone showed up just a few times. The rearrangement joins TRBV2 to TRBJ2-7; tentative D call: TRBD1 (6 bases). Germline V gives CDR1 SNHLY, CDR2 FYNNEI. The CDR3 length is 15 residues. Trimming removed 4 bases from V and 1 base from J, with 14 bases in between. The CDR3 DNA sequence: TGTGCCAGCAGTGTACAGGGCGAGGCGTCCTACGAGCAGTACTTC. Translation: CASSVQGEASYEQYF.

This clone was seen once. The gene calls are TRBV13 and TRBJ2-7, with D possibly matching TRBD2 (5 bases). Deletions cut 0 bases from V and 2 bases from J, with 8 bases between. This CDR3 is 14 amino acids long. Germline loops: CDR1 PRHDT, CDR2 FYEKMQ (reference sequence). The CDR3 here is CASSLGRETYEQYF. As DNA, the CDR3 is TGTGCCAGCAGCTTAGGCCGGGAAACCTACGAGCAGTACTTC.

The chain uses TRBV29-1 and TRBJ2-1; TRBD1 might be the D (6 bases). This CDR3 comprises 14 residues. Germline CDR1 is SQVTM and CDR2 is ANQGSEA. V dropped 3 bases and J dropped 5 bases, with 14 bases sitting between them. The CDR3 coding sequence is TGCAGCGTTGAGAACGTCGGACAGAACAATGAGCAGTTCTTC. Translation: CSVENVGQNNEQFF.

CDR3 region: CASTYGDTGELFF. The CDR3 DNA reads TGTGCCAGTACCTATGGAGACACCGGGGAGCTGTTTTTT. This chain links TRBV19 with TRBJ2-2; D is ambiguous. Germline CDR1 and CDR2: LNHDA and SQIVND (reference sequence). The CDR3 extends over 13 amino acids. Trimming shortened V by 7 bases and J by 3 bases, and 9 bases separated the two germline ends.

The chain recombines TRBV27 with TRBJ2-5; a possible D gene is TRBD2 (6 bases). V was pared by 8 bases and J by 5 bases, with 6 bases between. Germline V gives CDR1 MNHEY, CDR2 SMNVEV (reference sequence). The length of the CDR3 is 10 residues. The CDR3: CASGGETQYF. The CDR3 DNA reads TGTGCCAGCGGGGGGGAGACCCAGTACTTC.

This sequence joins TRBV9 and TRBJ1-5; 10 bases match TRBD1. V lost 4 bases and J lost 4; bases outside the gene matches: 5. Germline-derived CDR1 and CDR2 are SGDLS and YYNGEE. The CDR3 sequence is 15 residues long. The CDR3 nucleotides are TGTGCCAGCAGCCTGGGGACAGGGGCAAATCAGCCCCAGCATTTT. It specifies CASSLGTGANQPQHF.

The CDR3 reads CASSLGGHRTNEQFF. As DNA, the CDR3 is TGTGCCAGCAGCTTAGGTGGACACAGGACGAATGAGCAGTTCTTC. J is TRBJ2-1 and V is TRBV7-9, with D maybe TRBD1 (5 bases). V lost 1 base, J lost 7 bases, and 14 bases lay in between. This CDR3 has 15 residues. CDR1 and CDR2 (germline): SEHNR, FQNEAQ (reference sequence).

V and J are TRBV11-1 and TRBJ2-1; TRBD2 agrees at 12 bases. The junction had 7 bases not matched to a gene; V was cut back by 2 bases and J by 8 bases. Per germline, CDR1 SGHAT and CDR2 FQDESV (reference sequence). The CDR3 has 16 residues. CDR3 in DNA: TGTGCCAGCAGCTTATCGACTAGCGGGGGAGGGGATGAGCAGTTCTTC. Protein product: CASSLSTSGGGDEQFF.

The chain joins TRBV11-3 to TRBJ2-7; perhaps TRBD1 as D (6 bases). V shed 4 bases and J shed 0 bases, with 13 bases lying between them. The CDR3 runs to 15 residues. Per the germline V gene, CDR1 is SGHNT and CDR2 is YENEEA. The CDR3 nucleotides read TGTGCCAGCAGCTCCTACAGGGAAAGCTCCTACGAGCAGTACTTC. It encodes CASSSYRESSYEQYF.

V gene TRBV7-9 combines with J gene TRBJ2-7, with a possible D match to TRBD2 (5 bases). This CDR3 is 13 amino acids long. Trimming left V 2 bases short and J 7 bases short, with 12 bases between. The V gene's germline CDR1 is SEHNR and CDR2 FQNEAQ (reference sequence). The CDR3 protein is CASSLSELGEQYF. The CDR3 nucleotides are TGTGCCAGCAGCTTAAGTGAACTAGGGGAGCAGTACTTC.

This clone has a handful of counts. The chain employs TRBV7-9 and TRBJ2-3; 11 bases align to TRBD2. The CDR3 has 15 residues. The V and J ends lost 5 bases and 4 bases, in that order; junction bases with no gene match: 5. The germline CDR1 and CDR2 sequences are SEHNR and FQNEAQ (reference sequence). This CDR3 is CASSPYSGGADTQYF. DNA for the CDR3: TGTGCCAGCAGCCCCTATAGCGGGGGGGCAGATACGCAGTATTTT. Using reference TRBV7-9 and TRBJ2-3 for the parts outside the CDR3, the full variable domain is DTGVSQNPRHKITKRGQNVTFRCDPISEHNRLYWYRQTLGQGPEFLTYFQNEAQLEKSRLLSDRFSAERPKGSFSTLEIQRTEQGDSAMYLCASSPYSGGADTQYFGPGTRLTVL.

The V call is TRBV11-2, the J call TRBJ2-7, with TRBD1 identical over 7 bases. V shed 5 bases and J 6 bases; nucleotides not matched to a gene: 13. CDR1 is SGHAT, CDR2 FQNNGV, per germline. The CDR3 length is 15 residues. The CDR3 DNA is TGTGCCAGCAGCACACGACAGGGTTTCGCGGGCGAGCAGTACTTC. It encodes CASSTRQGFAGEQYF.

This clone appeared a single time. The chain has TRBV4-2 and TRBJ1-3; D gene uncertain. This CDR3 contains 16 residues. Germline V CDR1 and CDR2: LGHNA, YNFKEQ. V lost 0 bases, J lost 0 bases, and 9 bases lay in between. The CDR3 loop reads CASSQDTGGSGNTIYF. CDR3 bases: TGTGCCAGCAGCCAAGATACCGGTGGCTCTGGAAACACCATATATTTT.

The gene calls are TRBV7-9 and TRBJ2-3; 8 nucleotides match TRBD1. V lost 5 bases to trimming and J lost 5 bases; unmatched junction nucleotides: 3. The CDR3 is 13 residues long. Germline CDR1 SEHNR, CDR2 FQNEAQ (reference sequence). The CDR3 is CASSRTGGDTQYF. DNA of the CDR3: TGTGCCAGCAGCCGTACAGGGGGAGATACGCAGTATTTT.

The CDR3 spells CASSTGTGTSTDTQYF. The CDR3 DNA reads as TGTGCCAGCAGCACGGGGACAGGGACTAGTACAGATACGCAGTATTTT. The rearrangement uses TRBV7-9 and TRBJ2-3, with a tentative D call TRBD1 (9 bases). Germline V gene lookup returns CDR1 SEHNR and CDR2 FQNEAQ (reference sequence). Trimming pared 5 bases from V and 3 bases from J, leaving 18 bases between. CDR3 length equals 16 residues.

This clone has just one count. V gene TRBV7-6 combines with J gene TRBJ2-3; 8 nucleotides line up with TRBD1. The V and J ends lost 5 bases and 1 base, in that order; junction bases with no gene match: 2. Looked up from germline, CDR1 is SGHVS and CDR2 is FNYEAQ. The CDR3 consists of 14 residues. The CDR3 region is CASSGQGGTDTQYF. Written as DNA, the CDR3 is TGTGCCAGCAGCGGACAGGGAGGCACAGATACGCAGTATTTT.

V gene TRBV6-1 combines with J gene TRBJ2-2, with a tentative D call TRBD2 (5 bases). The length of the CDR3 is 15 residues. Trimming shortened V by 5 bases and J by 4 bases, and 14 bases separated the two germline ends. Germline-derived CDR1 and CDR2 are MNHNS and SASEGT. In nucleotides, the CDR3 is TGTGCCAGCAGTTTTCGGACTGAGCTCACCGGGGAGCTGTTTTTT. Its translation: CASSFRTELTGELFF.

This clone was picked up a small number of times. CDR3 in DNA: TGTGCCAGCAGTTATGGAGGCCCGAACACTGAAGCTTTCTTT. Encoded protein: CASSYGGPNTEAFF. This sequence joins TRBV6-5 and TRBJ1-1; D is unclear. The V gene lost 3 bases and the J gene lost 1 base, with 9 bases spanning the gap. Germline V gene data show CDR1 as MNHEY and CDR2 as SVGAGI. This CDR3 spans 14 amino acids.

The CDR3 DNA reads as TGTGCCAGCAGTGATATTACAGGGGGAAATTACGAGCAGTACTTC. Translating it yields CASSDITGGNYEQYF. This chain joins TRBV2 and TRBJ2-7; 8 bases map to TRBD1. Germline CDR1 reads SNHLY; CDR2 reads FYNNEI. The V and J ends lost 3 bases and 4 bases, in that order; junction bases with no gene match: 8. There are 15 residues in the CDR3.

The chain combines TRBV7-2 with TRBJ2-5; the match to TRBD1 covers 9 bases. The closer fit of TRBJ2-7 to the DNA end suggests the J call may be wrong. The germline V gene encodes CDR1 SGHTA and CDR2 FQGNSA. The CDR3 loop spans 14 amino acids. CDR3 residues: CASSSGTGSYEQYF. The CDR3 DNA follows: TGTGCCAGCAGCTCCGGGACAGGGTCCTACGAGCAGTACTTC.